The 30 T cell receptor beta chains listed next were all sequenced from one sample in a study of cytomegalovirus exposure and HLA in healthy donors. Amplification used 60 Vbeta primers and 13 Jbeta primers. TCRdb's table, derived via immunoSEQ multiplex PCR, lists solely in-frame clones and lacks some. The table lists roughly 110,000 clones, about four fifths of them singletons. Sequenced input: PBMCs. Source of these receptors: a man aged 30 to 39 in good health and CMV-seropositive.

This clone occurred a few times. The chain employs TRBV6-1 and TRBJ1-1, with 10 bases aligning to TRBD1. CDR3 size: 13 residues. V was clipped by 11 bases and J by 5 bases; unmatched bases: 8. Germline CDR1 reads MNHNS; CDR2 reads SASEGT. The chain's CDR3 is CAATGQGQTEAFF. Written as DNA, the CDR3 is TGTGCCGCCACGGGACAGGGGCAAACTGAAGCTTTCTTT.

Only a few counts were recorded for this clone. The chain carries TRBV5-4 and TRBJ2-5; 7 positions match TRBD2. Unmatched junction bases numbered 10, after V lost 4 bases and J lost 1 base. The CDR3 has 16 amino acids. Germline V gives CDR1 SGHNT, CDR2 YYREEE (reference sequence). CDR3: CASSPWEGGRQETQYF. CDR3 DNA: TGTGCCAGCAGCCCGTGGGAGGGAGGTCGCCAAGAGACCCAGTACTTC.

This chain joins TRBV7-2 and TRBJ2-1; TRBD1 agrees at 7 bases. The CDR3 extends over 14 amino acids. With V trimmed by 4 bases and J by 4 bases, 4 bases remained unmatched. Looked up from germline, CDR1 is SGHTA and CDR2 is FQGNSA. The CDR3 here is CASSSGQDYNEQFF. CDR3 DNA: TGTGCCAGCAGCTCTGGACAGGATTACAATGAGCAGTTCTTC.

V is TRBV30 and J is TRBJ1-2, with TRBD1 identical over 10 bases. From germline, CDR1 is GTSNPN and CDR2 SVGIG (reference sequence). The CDR3 has 13 amino acids. With V trimmed by 8 bases and J by 3 bases, 6 bases remained unmatched. The CDR3 bases are TGTGCCCGACAAGGACAGGGGGACTATGGCTACACCTTC. Protein: CARQGQGDYGYTF.

The chain uses TRBV2 and TRBJ2-5; 14 nucleotides agree with TRBD2. Germline CDR1 reads SNHLY; CDR2 reads FYNNEI. The CDR3 is 16 residues long. The junction had 10 bases not matched to a gene; V was cut back by 6 bases and J by 7 bases. The CDR3 coding sequence is TGTGCCAGCAGGAAGGGACTAGCGGGGGCGAGGGGGACCCAGTACTTC. Amino acids: CASRKGLAGARGTQYF.

The chain carries TRBV28 and TRBJ1-2; the match to TRBD1 covers 8 bases. The CDR3 totals 12 residues. The J segment lost 8 bases and the V segment lost 10 bases, leaving 9 bases of the junction unmatched. Germline V gene sequence: CDR1 MDHEN, CDR2 SYDVKM. Here the CDR3 reads CATRAGGCGYTF. The CDR3, as DNA: TGTGCCACCCGGGCAGGGGGCTGCGGCTACACCTTC.

This clone was seen repeatedly, ten times or more. The V and J genes are TRBV5-4 and TRBJ1-2; 7 bases match TRBD1. This CDR3 has 13 residues. V was clipped by 1 base and J by 4 bases; unmatched bases: 1. Germline V lookup: CDR1 SGHNT, CDR2 YYREEE (reference sequence). CDR3 bases: TGTGCCAGCAGCTTGCGACAGGGCTATGGCTACACCTTC. It translates to CASSLRQGYGYTF.

The chain carries TRBV6-5 and TRBJ1-2; a possible D gene is TRBD1 (6 bases). Germline lookup yields CDR1 MNHEY and CDR2 SVGAGI. V lost 8 bases to trimming and J lost 4 bases, with 14 bases between them. This CDR3 has 13 residues. The CDR3 loop reads CASANRESYGYTF. In nucleotides, the CDR3 is TGTGCCAGCGCGAACAGGGAATCCTATGGCTACACCTTC.

The V and J genes are TRBV4-2 and TRBJ1-1; 9 bases match TRBD1. From germline, CDR1 is LGHNA and CDR2 YNFKEQ. Losses at the gene ends were 4 bases for V and 4 bases for J; bases not matched to a gene: 4. This CDR3 is built from 14 residues. CDR3 residues: CASSRGQGRTEAFF. The CDR3 bases are TGTGCCAGCAGCCGAGGACAGGGGCGCACTGAAGCTTTCTTT.

Only one count was recorded for this clone. The V call is TRBV5-1, the J call TRBJ1-4, with TRBD1 as a possible D gene (5 bases). Trimming removed 2 bases at V and 13 bases at J, with 9 bases between. Germline CDR1 SGHRS, CDR2 YFSETQ. The CDR3 runs 11 residues. This CDR3 is CASSLGQGLFF. DNA for the CDR3: TGCGCCAGCAGCTTAGGGCAGGGACTGTTTTTT. The whole variable domain, filled in from reference TRBV5-1 and TRBJ1-4, reads KAGVTQTPRYLIKTRGQQVTLSCSPISGHRSVSWYQQTPGQGLQFLFEYFSETQRNKGNFPGRFSGRQFSNSRSEMNVSTLELGDSALYLCASSLGQGLFFGSGTQLSVL.

In its sample, this clone was seen a few times. The V call is TRBV5-1, the J call TRBJ1-1; the D is unclear. CDR3 size: 13 residues. The germline gives CDR1 SGHRS, CDR2 YFSETQ. V lost 5 bases, J lost 6 bases, and 14 bases lay in between. The CDR3 region is CASRHEFQPEAFF. CDR3 nucleotide sequence: TGCGCCAGCAGACACGAATTTCAACCTGAAGCTTTCTTT. The full variable domain, in which reference TRBV5-1 and TRBJ1-1 provide the parts outside the CDR3, is KAGVTQTPRYLIKTRGQQVTLSCSPISGHRSVSWYQQTPGQGLQFLFEYFSETQRNKGNFPGRFSGRQFSNSRSEMNVSTLELGDSALYLCASRHEFQPEAFFGQGTRLTVV.

In its sample, this clone was seen a few times. This chain joins TRBV2 and TRBJ2-7, with a possible D match to TRBD1 (5 bases). This CDR3 has 14 residues. CDR1 and CDR2 from the germline V gene are SNHLY and FYNNEI. Between the trimmed V and J ends, which lost 6 bases and 0 bases, there was a span of 12 bases. The CDR3 sequence: CASRTQGTSYEQYF. In nucleotides, the CDR3 is TGTGCCAGCAGGACCCAGGGTACCTCCTACGAGCAGTACTTC.

The chain combines TRBV4-2 with TRBJ2-7, with D perhaps matching TRBD1 (5 bases). Germline V gene sequence: CDR1 LGHNA, CDR2 YNFKEQ. Trimming took off 0 bases at V and 6 bases at J, with 15 bases between the two ends. CDR3 size: 15 residues. CDR3 region: CASSQEMFSRGEQYF. The CDR3 DNA follows: TGTGCCAGCAGCCAAGAAATGTTTAGTAGGGGCGAGCAGTACTTC.

By frequency in the sample, this clone is medium-sized. This chain connects TRBV7-9 to TRBJ1-2, with D hard to call. The CDR3 is 14 residues long. Between the trimmed V and J ends, which lost 1 base and 0 bases, there was a span of 6 bases. CDR1 and CDR2 (germline): SEHNR, FQNEAQ (reference sequence). The CDR3 nucleotides read TGTGCCAGCAGCTTAGGCCAGTCTAACTATGGCTACACCTTC. Translated: CASSLGQSNYGYTF. The complete variable domain, with remaining parts taken from reference TRBV7-9 and TRBJ1-2, reads DTGVSQNPRHKITKRGQNVTFRCDPISEHNRLYWYRQTLGQGPEFLTYFQNEAQLEKSRLLSDRFSAERPKGSFSTLEIQRTEQGDSAMYLCASSLGQSNYGYTFGSGTRLTVV.

The rearrangement uses TRBV7-6 and TRBJ2-2; 7 positions agree with TRBD1. The V and J ends lost 5 bases and 1 base, in that order; junction bases with no gene match: 4. The CDR3 spans 15 residues. CDR1 and CDR2 from the germline V gene are SGHVS and FNYEAQ. The CDR3 region is CASSQGVMNTGELFF. The CDR3 DNA is TGTGCCAGCAGCCAGGGGGTAATGAACACCGGGGAGCTGTTTTTT.

The chain recombines TRBV5-1 with TRBJ2-5; 16 bases fit TRBD2. Germline loops: CDR1 SGHRS, CDR2 YFSETQ. The CDR3 runs 19 residues. Losses at the gene ends were 0 bases for V and 2 bases for J; bases not matched to a gene: 7. CDR3 residues: CASSLGRGLAGGVQETQYF. DNA of the CDR3: TGCGCCAGCAGCTTGGGTCGGGGACTAGCGGGAGGGGTGCAAGAGACCCAGTACTTC. Full variable domain (outside the CDR3, taken from reference TRBV5-1 and TRBJ2-5): KAGVTQTPRYLIKTRGQQVTLSCSPISGHRSVSWYQQTPGQGLQFLFEYFSETQRNKGNFPGRFSGRQFSNSRSEMNVSTLELGDSALYLCASSLGRGLAGGVQETQYFGPGTRLLVL.

The CDR3 region is CASSLYRDKSMGKFF. The CDR3 nucleotides are TGTGCCAGCAGTTTGTACAGGGATAAGAGTATGGGGAAGTTCTTC. The rearrangement joins TRBV27 to TRBJ2-1, with TRBD1 as a possible D gene (6 bases). The CDR3 is 15 residues long. Deletions cut 3 bases from V and 14 bases from J, with 23 bases between. The V gene's germline CDR1 is MNHEY and CDR2 SMNVEV (reference sequence).

This clone was recorded once. This chain links TRBV7-2 with TRBJ1-2; D is perhaps TRBD1 (5 bases). This CDR3 has 14 amino acids. The germline V gene encodes CDR1 SGHTA and CDR2 FQGNSA. Between the trimmed V and J ends, which lost 0 bases and 6 bases, there was a span of 11 bases. The CDR3 DNA sequence: TGTGCCAGCAGCTTAGCCGGGGGTGATCATGGCTACACCTTC. This encodes CASSLAGGDHGYTF.

The chain employs TRBV6-1 and TRBJ2-2, with 9 positions matching TRBD2. This CDR3 comprises 15 residues. V gave up 5 bases and J gave up 4 bases; unmatched junction bases: 5. CDR1 and CDR2 (germline): MNHNS, SASEGT. The CDR3 DNA sequence: TGTGCCAGCAGTCGGAGTAGCGGGGGCACCGGGGAGCTGTTTTTT. This encodes CASSRSSGGTGELFF.

This clone was observed a few times. The J gene is TRBJ1-5, the V gene TRBV4-3; weak D call: TRBD1 (6 bases). CDR1 and CDR2 from the germline V gene are LGHNA and YSLEER. This CDR3 has 15 amino acids. V was cut by 4 bases and J by 4 bases, with 14 bases left in between. DNA of the CDR3: TGCGCCAGCAGCCCGGATCGGGGGGCTAATCAGCCCCAGCATTTT. Translation gives CASSPDRGANQPQHF.

The chain employs TRBV5-1 and TRBJ2-5; 9 bases match TRBD1. The germline V gene encodes CDR1 SGHRS and CDR2 YFSETQ. The CDR3 extends over 14 amino acids. The ends lost 1 base at V and 5 bases at J; junction bases unmatched: 3. The DNA of the CDR3 is TGCGCCAGCAGCTTGAGACAGGGGGGGGAGACCCAGTACTTC. It codes for CASSLRQGGETQYF.

This clone occurred a few times. CDR3 amino acids: CASSLGQGTNTEAFF. CDR3 in DNA: TGTGCCAGCAGCTTGGGACAGGGAACGAACACTGAAGCTTTCTTT. V gene TRBV5-4 combines with J gene TRBJ1-1; 7 positions match TRBD1. Germline V gene data show CDR1 as SGHNT and CDR2 as YYREEE (reference sequence). V shed 0 bases, J shed 1 base, and the junction held 3 bases outside the gene matches. The CDR3 totals 15 residues.

As for this clone: Other DNA sequences from this sample encode an identical CDR3 as well. The chain uses TRBV7-9 and TRBJ1-1, with D possibly TRBD1 on 6 matching bases. Germline V CDR1 and CDR2: SEHNR, FQNEAQ (reference sequence). V lost 3 bases and J 5 bases, leaving 10 bases between the germline ends. This CDR3 is built from 13 residues. CDR3 sequence reads: CASSLTGGTEAFF. In DNA, the CDR3 is TGTGCCAGCAGCTTGACAGGTGGAACTGAAGCTTTCTTT.

Here the CDR3 DNA reads TGTGCCAGCAGCTTATTAAACACTGAAGCTTTCTTT. Translating gives CASSLLNTEAFF. This chain links TRBV11-2 with TRBJ1-1; D is unresolved. Germline loops: CDR1 SGHAT, CDR2 FQNNGV. CDR3 length: 12 amino acids. Trimming took 2 bases from V and 2 from J, leaving 3 bases between them. The entire variable domain, with the rest obtained from reference TRBV11-2 and TRBJ1-1, is as follows: EAGVAQSPRYKIIEKRQSVAFWCNPISGHATLYWYQQILGQGPKLLIQFQNNGVVDDSQLPKDRFSAERLKGVDSTLKIQPAKLEDSAVYLCASSLLNTEAFFGQGTRLTVV.

J is TRBJ2-3 and V is TRBV5-1; 11 nucleotides align to TRBD2. CDR1 is SGHRS and CDR2 is YFSETQ in the germline V gene. The CDR3 is 15 residues long. Germline trimming cut 4 bases from V and 6 bases from J; bases unmatched to any gene: 7. The CDR3 bases are TGCGCCAGCAGCATTCGACTAGCGGGGAGGGATACGCAGTATTTT. It specifies CASSIRLAGRDTQYF.

The J gene is TRBJ2-7, the V gene TRBV5-1; the D gene is possibly TRBD2 (6 bases). V shed 0 bases and J shed 3 bases, with 19 bases lying between them. CDR1 and CDR2 from the germline V gene are SGHRS and YFSETQ. The CDR3 contains 17 residues. In nucleotides, the CDR3 is TGCGCCAGCAGCTTGGGGGATCTGAGCGGGCAGATCTACGAGCAGTACTTC. Amino acid sequence: CASSLGDLSGQIYEQYF.

The J gene is TRBJ1-6, the V gene TRBV9; weak D call: TRBD1 (5 bases). In germline, CDR1 is SGDLS, CDR2 YYNGEE. The V gene lost 0 bases and the J gene lost 7 bases, with 17 bases spanning the gap. CDR3 size: 17 residues. DNA of the CDR3: TGTGCCAGCAGCGTAGGGAATCAGGGTCCTAGGAATTCACCCCTCCACTTT. It yields the protein CASSVGNQGPRNSPLHF.

The chain combines TRBV5-4 with TRBJ2-4, with TRBD1 matching over 9 bases. Germline lookup yields CDR1 SGHNT and CDR2 YYREEE (reference sequence). The V and J ends lost 0 bases and 3 bases, in that order; junction bases with no gene match: 7. CDR3 length equals 17 residues. The CDR3 nucleotides read TGTGCCAGCAGCTTGGATCTTACAGGGGGCGGCAAAAACATTCAGTACTTC. Translation: CASSLDLTGGGKNIQYF.

V usage is TRBV7-9 and J usage is TRBJ1-3; no firm D call. Deletions cut 5 bases from V and 0 bases from J, with 11 bases between. CDR3 length: 15 amino acids. Germline V lookup: CDR1 SEHNR, CDR2 FQNEAQ (reference sequence). The CDR3 bases are TGTGCCAGCAGCCCCTCCGCGAGCTCTGGAAACACCATATATTTT. The encoded protein is CASSPSASSGNTIYF. Based on the CDR3 plus reference TRBV7-9 and TRBJ1-3, the full variable domain is DTGVSQNPRHKITKRGQNVTFRCDPISEHNRLYWYRQTLGQGPEFLTYFQNEAQLEKSRLLSDRFSAERPKGSFSTLEIQRTEQGDSAMYLCASSPSASSGNTIYFGEGSWLTVV.

The chain uses TRBV15 and TRBJ2-7, with TRBD2 matching 9 bases. The CDR3 loop spans 16 amino acids. Per germline, CDR1 LNHNV and CDR2 YYDKDF (reference sequence). The ends lost 1 base at V and 6 bases at J; junction bases unmatched: 10. The CDR3 here is CATSRGLAGVRGEQYF. The CDR3, as DNA: TGTGCCACCAGCAGAGGGTTAGCGGGGGTTAGAGGCGAGCAGTACTTC.